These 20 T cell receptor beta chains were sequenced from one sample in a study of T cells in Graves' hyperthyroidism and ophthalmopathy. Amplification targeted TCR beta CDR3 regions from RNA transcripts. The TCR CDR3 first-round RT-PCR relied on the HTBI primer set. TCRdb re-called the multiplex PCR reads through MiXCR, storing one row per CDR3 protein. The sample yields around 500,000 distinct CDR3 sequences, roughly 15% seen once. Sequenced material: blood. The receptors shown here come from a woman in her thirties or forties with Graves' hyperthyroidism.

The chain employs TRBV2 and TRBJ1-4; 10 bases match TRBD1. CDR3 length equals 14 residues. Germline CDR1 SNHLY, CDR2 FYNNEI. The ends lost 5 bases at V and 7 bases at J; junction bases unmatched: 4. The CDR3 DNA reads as TGTGCCAGCAGTCCGGACAGGGGGTCTGAAAAACTGTTTTTT. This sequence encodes CASSPDRGSEKLFF.

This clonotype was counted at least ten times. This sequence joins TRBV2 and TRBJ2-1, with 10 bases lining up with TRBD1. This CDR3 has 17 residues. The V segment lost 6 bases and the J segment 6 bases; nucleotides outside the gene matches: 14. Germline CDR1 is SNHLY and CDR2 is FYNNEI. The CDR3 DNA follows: TGTGCCAGCAGCGGGAAAATGGGACAGGGGTACATCAATGAGCAGTTCTTC. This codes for CASSGKMGQGYINEQFF.

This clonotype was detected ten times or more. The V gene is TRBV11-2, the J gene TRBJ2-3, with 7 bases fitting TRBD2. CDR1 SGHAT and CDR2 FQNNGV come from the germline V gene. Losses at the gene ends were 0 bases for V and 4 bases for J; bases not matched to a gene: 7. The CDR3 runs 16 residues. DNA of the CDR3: TGTGCCAGCAGCTTAGATCCGGGACTAAGTTCAGATACGCAGTATTTT. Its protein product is CASSLDPGLSSDTQYF.

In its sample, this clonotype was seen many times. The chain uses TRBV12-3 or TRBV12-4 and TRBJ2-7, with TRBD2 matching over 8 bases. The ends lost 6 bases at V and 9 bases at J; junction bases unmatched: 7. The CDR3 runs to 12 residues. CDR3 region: CASSSTGTRQYF. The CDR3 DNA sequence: TGTGCCAGCAGCAGCACCGGGACTAGGCAGTACTTC.

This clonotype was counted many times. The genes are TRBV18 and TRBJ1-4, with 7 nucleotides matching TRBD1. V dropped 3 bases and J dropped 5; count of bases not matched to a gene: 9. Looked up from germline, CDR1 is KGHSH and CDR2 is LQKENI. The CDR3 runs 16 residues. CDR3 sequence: CASSPTQQGSNEKLFF. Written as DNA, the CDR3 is TGTGCCAGCTCACCGACCCAACAGGGGTCGAATGAAAAACTGTTTTTT. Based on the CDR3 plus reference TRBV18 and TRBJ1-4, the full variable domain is NAGVMQNPRHLVRRRGQEARLRCSPMKGHSHVYWYRQLPEEGLKFMVYLQKENIIDESGMPKERFSAEFPKEGPSILRIQQVVRGDSAAYFCASSPTQQGSNEKLFFGSGTQLSVL.

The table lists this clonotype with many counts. The DNA of the CDR3 is TGTGCCAGCTCAGCGGGAGGTGGGAACACTGAAGCTTTCTTT. It codes for CASSAGGGNTEAFF. The chain uses TRBV18 and TRBJ1-1; D call uncertain. This CDR3 contains 14 residues. The V gene lost 5 bases and the J gene lost 1 base, with 11 bases spanning the gap. The germline CDR1 and CDR2 sequences are KGHSH and LQKENI.

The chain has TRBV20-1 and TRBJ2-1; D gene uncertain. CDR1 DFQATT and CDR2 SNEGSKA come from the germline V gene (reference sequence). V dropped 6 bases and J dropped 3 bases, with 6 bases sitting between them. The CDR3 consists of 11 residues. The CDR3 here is CSASDYNEQFF. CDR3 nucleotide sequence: TGCAGTGCATCGGACTACAATGAGCAGTTCTTC.

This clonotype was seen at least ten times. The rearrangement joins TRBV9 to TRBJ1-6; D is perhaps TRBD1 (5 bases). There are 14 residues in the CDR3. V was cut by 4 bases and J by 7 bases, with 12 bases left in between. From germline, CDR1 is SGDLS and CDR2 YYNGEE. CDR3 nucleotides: TGTGCCAGCAGCCTTTGGGACCTCAATTCACCCCTCCACTTT. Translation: CASSLWDLNSPLHF.

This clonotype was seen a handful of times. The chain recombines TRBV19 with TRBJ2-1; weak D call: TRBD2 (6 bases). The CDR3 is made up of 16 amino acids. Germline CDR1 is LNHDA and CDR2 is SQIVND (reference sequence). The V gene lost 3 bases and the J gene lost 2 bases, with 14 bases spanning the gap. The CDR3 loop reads CASSIYSGLAYNEQFF. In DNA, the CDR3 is TGTGCCAGTAGTATCTACAGCGGGCTAGCCTACAATGAGCAGTTCTTC.

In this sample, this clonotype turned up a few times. The CDR3 spells CSVLTDDGYTF. For the CDR3, the DNA is TGCAGCGTCCTGACAGACGATGGCTACACCTTC. The chain joins TRBV29-1 to TRBJ1-2; perhaps TRBD1 as D (5 bases). V lost 6 bases, J lost 6 bases, and 11 bases lay in between. Per germline, CDR1 SQVTM and CDR2 ANQGSEA. This CDR3 is 11 amino acids long.

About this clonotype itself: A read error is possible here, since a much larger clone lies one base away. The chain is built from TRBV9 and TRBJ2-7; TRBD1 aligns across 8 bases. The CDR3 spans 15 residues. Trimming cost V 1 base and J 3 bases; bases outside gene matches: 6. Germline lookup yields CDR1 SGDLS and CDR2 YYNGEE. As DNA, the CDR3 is TGTGCCAGCAGCGTAACCGCAGGGACAGGCTACGAGCAGTACTTC. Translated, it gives CASSVTAGTGYEQYF.

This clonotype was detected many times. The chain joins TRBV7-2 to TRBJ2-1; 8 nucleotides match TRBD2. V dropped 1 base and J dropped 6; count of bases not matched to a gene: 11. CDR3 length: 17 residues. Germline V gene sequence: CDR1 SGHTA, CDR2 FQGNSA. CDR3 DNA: TGTGCCAGCAGCTTAGGACCCGGGAGGGCGTCAGGCAATGAGCAGTTCTTC. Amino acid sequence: CASSLGPGRASGNEQFF.

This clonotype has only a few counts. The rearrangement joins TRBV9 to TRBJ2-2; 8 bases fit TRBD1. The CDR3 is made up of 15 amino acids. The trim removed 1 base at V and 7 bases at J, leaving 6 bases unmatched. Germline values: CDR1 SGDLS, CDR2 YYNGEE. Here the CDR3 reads CASSVTGQAGGELFF. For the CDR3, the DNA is TGTGCCAGCAGCGTAACGGGACAGGCGGGCGGGGAGCTGTTTTTT.

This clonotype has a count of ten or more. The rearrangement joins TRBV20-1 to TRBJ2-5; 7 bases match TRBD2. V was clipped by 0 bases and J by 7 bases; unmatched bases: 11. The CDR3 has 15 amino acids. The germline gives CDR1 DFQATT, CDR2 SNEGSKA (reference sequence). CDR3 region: CSARDFRAGPGTQYF. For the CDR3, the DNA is TGCAGTGCTAGAGATTTCCGAGCGGGGCCGGGGACCCAGTACTTC.

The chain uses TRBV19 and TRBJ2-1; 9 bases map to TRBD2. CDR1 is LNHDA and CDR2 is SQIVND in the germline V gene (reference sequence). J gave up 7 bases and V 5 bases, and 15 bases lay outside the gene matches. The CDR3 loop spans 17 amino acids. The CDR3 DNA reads TGTGCCAGTAGTCCCGCAGTGGGCGGGAGGGCCTTAAATGAGCAGTTCTTC. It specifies CASSPAVGGRALNEQFF.

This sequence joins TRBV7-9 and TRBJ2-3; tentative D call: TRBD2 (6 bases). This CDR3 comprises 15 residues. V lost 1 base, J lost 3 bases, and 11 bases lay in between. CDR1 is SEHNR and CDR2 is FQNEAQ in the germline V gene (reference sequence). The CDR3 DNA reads TGTGCCAGCAGCTTAGAAAGGGGAGGAACAGATACGCAGTATTTT. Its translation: CASSLERGGTDTQYF.

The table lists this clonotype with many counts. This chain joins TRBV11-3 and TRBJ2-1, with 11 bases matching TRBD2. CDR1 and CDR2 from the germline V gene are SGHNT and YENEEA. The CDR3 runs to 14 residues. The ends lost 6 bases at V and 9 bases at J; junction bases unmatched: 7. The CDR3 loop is CASSPPGLAAEQFF. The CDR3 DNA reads TGTGCCAGCAGTCCTCCGGGACTAGCGGCTGAGCAGTTCTTC.

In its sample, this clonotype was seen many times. DNA of the CDR3: TGTGCCAGCAGCCTCCTCGACTTAGCCTACGAGCAGTACTTC. This encodes CASSLLDLAYEQYF. V is TRBV28 and J is TRBJ2-7; D gene ambiguous. Trimming shortened V by 6 bases and J by 2 bases, and 14 bases separated the two germline ends. CDR3 length: 14 residues. Germline CDR1 reads MDHEN; CDR2 reads SYDVKM.

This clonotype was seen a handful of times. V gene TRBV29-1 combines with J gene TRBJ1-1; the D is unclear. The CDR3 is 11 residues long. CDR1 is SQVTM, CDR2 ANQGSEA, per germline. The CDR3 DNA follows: TGCAACCCGGACGCGAACACTGAAGCTTTCTTT. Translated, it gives CNPDANTEAFF.

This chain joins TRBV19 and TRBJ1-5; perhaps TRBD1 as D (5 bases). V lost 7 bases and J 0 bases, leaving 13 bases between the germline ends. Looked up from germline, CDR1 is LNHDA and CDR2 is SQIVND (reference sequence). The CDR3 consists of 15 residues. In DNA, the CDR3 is TGTGCCAGTACATCGACAGCCCTTAGCAATCAGCCCCAGCATTTT. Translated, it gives CASTSTALSNQPQHF.